This TCR beta chain was retrieved from a study of resident and recirculating memory T cells in vitiligo. No change in lesions over the prior 6 months defined stable disease. The CDR3 totals 12 residues. Per the germline V gene, CDR1 is SGHTA and CDR2 is FQGTGA. The germline V and J ends were trimmed by 3 bases and 7 bases, with 10 bases remaining between them. Sequenced by immunoSEQ multiplex PCR; TCRdb stores in-frame clones only, minus some. The sample records tens of thousands of clones, about 89% being singletons. J is TRBJ2-7 and V is TRBV7-3; D possibly corresponds to TRBD2 (6 bases). The sequenced sample consisted of blood. This receptor was taken from a male donor with vitiligo. In DNA form, the CDR3 reads TGTGCCAGCAGCTTCTACCGGGGGGAGCAGTACTTC. Protein: CASSFYRGEQYF. Supplemented by reference TRBV7-3 and TRBJ2-7, the full variable domain reads GAGVSQTPSNKVTEKGKYVELRCDPISGHTALYWYRQSLGQGPEFLIYFQGTGAADDSGLPNDRFFAVRPEGSVSTLKIQRTERGDSAVYLCASSFYRGEQYFGPGTRLTVT.